Included here is one T cell receptor beta chain sequence, with context. Antigen: not known. Use of 60 Vbeta and 13 Jbeta primers characterized the PCR. Authors' data handling: In a later analysis, 70 million to 80 million unique TCR beta chains included roughly 11 million shared by two or more donors. TCRdb keeps only in-frame clones here, not all; method: immunoSEQ multiplex PCR. Clone size and the V and J calls come from that table; the DNA yielded D and trimming. The sample includes roughly 63,000 clones, approximately 71% of them seen just once. This entry is derived from a study of cytomegalovirus exposure and HLA in healthy donors. Points from the study as a whole: The authors later found most CMV-associated TCR beta chains appeared HLA-restricted. Later analysis demonstrated an association between a missense DCLRE1C variant and TCR beta V- and J-gene trimming.

Looked up from germline, CDR1 is MDHEN and CDR2 is SYDVKM. CDR3 length: 14 residues. V was pared by 6 bases and J by 7 bases, with 16 bases between. The chain recombines TRBV28 with TRBJ2-1, with D maybe TRBD2 (5 bases). The receptor was isolated from a man aged 50-59 years in good health and CMV-seropositive. The sample comprised PBMCs. CDR3 region: CASSGVGSWNEQFF. CDR3 in DNA: TGTGCCAGCAGCGGAGTTGGGAGTTGGAATGAGCAGTTCTTC.